This T cell receptor (beta chain) emerged from a study of regulatory T cells in long-lasting Graves disease. Study as a whole: Antithyroid drugs had been taken by newly diagnosed Graves' patients for under 3 months.

Sample time point: newly diagnosed GD, antithyroid drugs for less than 3 months. Researchers made the TCR library from RNA that was extracted from PBMCs. The germline V gene encodes CDR1 SNHLY and CDR2 FYNNEI. The V and J ends lost 3 bases and 3 bases respectively, with 11 bases between them. The CDR3 consists of 15 residues. CDR3-region Arm-PCR and iRepertoire HTBI primers produced the TCR beta libraries. TCRdb reanalysed the multiplex PCR reads using MiXCR and keeps one entry per CDR3 protein. This sample has approximately 480,000 distinct CDR3 sequences, with around 15% found just once. A word on this clonotype: No antigen is known for it.

Study-level findings and limits: Possibly, too few samples lowered accuracy.

This sample was also put to use in a study of T cells in Graves' hyperthyroidism and ophthalmopathy. This second study notes: Stable hyperthyroidism: no ophthalmopathy progression over 18 months of follow-up. The HTBI primer set was used in a first-round RT-PCR of the TCR CDR3.

The source was peripheral blood mononuclear cells (PBMCs), collected at new diagnosis, from a patient treated with antithyroid drugs. This chain joins TRBV2 and TRBJ2-2, with D maybe TRBD2 (5 bases). This clonotype was sampled from a man aged 40-49 years with Graves disease. This CDR3 reads CASSEVPGDTGELFF. DNA of the CDR3: TGTGCCAGCAGTGAGGTTCCCGGGGACACCGGGGAGCTGTTTTTT.